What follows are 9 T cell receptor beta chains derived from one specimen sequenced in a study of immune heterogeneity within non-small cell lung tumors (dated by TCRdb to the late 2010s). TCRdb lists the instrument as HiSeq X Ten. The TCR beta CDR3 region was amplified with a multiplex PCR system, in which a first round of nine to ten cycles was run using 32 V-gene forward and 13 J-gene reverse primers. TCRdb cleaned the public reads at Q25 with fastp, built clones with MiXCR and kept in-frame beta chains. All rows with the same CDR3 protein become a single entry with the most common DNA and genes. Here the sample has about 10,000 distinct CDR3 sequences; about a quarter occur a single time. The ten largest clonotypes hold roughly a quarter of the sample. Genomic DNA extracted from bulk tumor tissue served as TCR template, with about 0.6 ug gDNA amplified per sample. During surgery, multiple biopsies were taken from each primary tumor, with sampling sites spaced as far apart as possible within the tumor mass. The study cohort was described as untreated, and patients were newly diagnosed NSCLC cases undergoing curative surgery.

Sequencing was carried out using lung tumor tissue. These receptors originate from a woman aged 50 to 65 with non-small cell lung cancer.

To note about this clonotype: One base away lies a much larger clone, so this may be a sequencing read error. The CDR3: CASSLEGQAYNEQFF. DNA of the CDR3: TGTGCCAGCAGCTTAGAGGGACAGGCGTACAATGAGCAGTTCTTC. The V gene is TRBV11-2, the J gene TRBJ2-1, with 8 bases identical to TRBD1. The V gene's germline CDR1 is SGHAT and CDR2 FQNNGV. This CDR3 contains 15 residues. V lost 0 bases to trimming and J lost 4 bases; unmatched junction nucleotides: 2.

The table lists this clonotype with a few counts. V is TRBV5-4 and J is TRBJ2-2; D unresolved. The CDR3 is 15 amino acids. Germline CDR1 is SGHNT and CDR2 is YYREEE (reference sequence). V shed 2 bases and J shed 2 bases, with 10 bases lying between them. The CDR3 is CASSFLVSNTGELFF. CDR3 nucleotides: TGTGCCAGCAGCTTCTTGGTTTCCAACACCGGGGAGCTGTTTTTT.

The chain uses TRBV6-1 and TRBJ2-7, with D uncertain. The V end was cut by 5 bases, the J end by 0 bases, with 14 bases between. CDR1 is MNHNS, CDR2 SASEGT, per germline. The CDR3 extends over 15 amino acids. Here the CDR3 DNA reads TGTGCCAGCAGTCCGCCGGGTTCCTTCTCCTACGAGCAGTACTTC. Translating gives CASSPPGSFSYEQYF.

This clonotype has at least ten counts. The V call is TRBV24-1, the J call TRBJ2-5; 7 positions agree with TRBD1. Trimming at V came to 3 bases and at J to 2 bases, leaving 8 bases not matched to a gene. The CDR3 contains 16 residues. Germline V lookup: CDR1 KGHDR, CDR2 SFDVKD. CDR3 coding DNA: TGTGCCACCAGTGATGAGGGGACAGCCAGTCAAGAGACCCAGTACTTC. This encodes CATSDEGTASQETQYF.

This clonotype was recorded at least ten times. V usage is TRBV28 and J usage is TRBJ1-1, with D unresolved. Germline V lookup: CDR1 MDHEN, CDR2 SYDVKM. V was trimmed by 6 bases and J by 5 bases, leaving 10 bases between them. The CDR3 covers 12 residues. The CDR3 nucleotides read TGTGCCAGCAGCGTACGGAAGACTGAAGCTTTCTTT. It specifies CASSVRKTEAFF.

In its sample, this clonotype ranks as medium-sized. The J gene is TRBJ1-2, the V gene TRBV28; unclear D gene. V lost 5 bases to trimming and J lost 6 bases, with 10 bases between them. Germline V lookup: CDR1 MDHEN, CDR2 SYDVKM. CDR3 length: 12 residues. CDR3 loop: CASSLRNHGYTF. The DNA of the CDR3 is TGTGCCAGCAGTCTTCGGAACCATGGCTACACCTTC.

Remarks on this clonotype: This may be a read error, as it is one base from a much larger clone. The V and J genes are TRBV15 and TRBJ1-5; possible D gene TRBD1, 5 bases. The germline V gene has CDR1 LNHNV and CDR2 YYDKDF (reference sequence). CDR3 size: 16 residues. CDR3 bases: TGTGCCACCAGCAGAGATGCTGACAGAGCATATCAGCCCCATCATTTT. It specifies CATSRDADRAYQPHHF.

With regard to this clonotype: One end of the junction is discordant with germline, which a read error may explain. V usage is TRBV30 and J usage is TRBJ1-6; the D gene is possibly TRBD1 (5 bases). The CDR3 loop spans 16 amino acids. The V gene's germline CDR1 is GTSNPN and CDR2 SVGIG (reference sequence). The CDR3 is CARSVRGDPYNSPLPF. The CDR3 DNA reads TGTGCCAGGAGTGTAAGAGGGGACCCCTATAATTCACCCCTCCCCTTT.

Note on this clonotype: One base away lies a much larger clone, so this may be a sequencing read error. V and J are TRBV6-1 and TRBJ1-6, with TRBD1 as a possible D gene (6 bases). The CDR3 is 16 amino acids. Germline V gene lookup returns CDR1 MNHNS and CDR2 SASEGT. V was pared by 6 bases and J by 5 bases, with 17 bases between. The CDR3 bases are TGTGCCAGCAGCCCTCAACCGACAGGCCATAATTCACCCCTCCACTTT. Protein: CASSPQPTGHNSPLHF.